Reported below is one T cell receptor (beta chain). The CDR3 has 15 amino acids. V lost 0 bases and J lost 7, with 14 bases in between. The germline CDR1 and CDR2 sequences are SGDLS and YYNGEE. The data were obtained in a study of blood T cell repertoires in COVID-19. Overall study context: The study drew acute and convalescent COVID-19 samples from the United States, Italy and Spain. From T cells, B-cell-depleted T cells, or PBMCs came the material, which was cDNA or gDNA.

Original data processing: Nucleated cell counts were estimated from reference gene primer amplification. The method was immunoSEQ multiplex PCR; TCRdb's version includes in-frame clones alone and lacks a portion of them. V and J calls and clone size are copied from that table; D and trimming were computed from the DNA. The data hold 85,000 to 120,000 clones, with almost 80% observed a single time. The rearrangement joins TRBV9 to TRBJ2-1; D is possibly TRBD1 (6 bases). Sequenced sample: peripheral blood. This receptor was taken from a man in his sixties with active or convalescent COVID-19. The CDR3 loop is CASSVGAGVENEQFF. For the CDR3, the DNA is TGTGCCAGCAGCGTAGGGGCAGGGGTAGAGAATGAGCAGTTCTTC.